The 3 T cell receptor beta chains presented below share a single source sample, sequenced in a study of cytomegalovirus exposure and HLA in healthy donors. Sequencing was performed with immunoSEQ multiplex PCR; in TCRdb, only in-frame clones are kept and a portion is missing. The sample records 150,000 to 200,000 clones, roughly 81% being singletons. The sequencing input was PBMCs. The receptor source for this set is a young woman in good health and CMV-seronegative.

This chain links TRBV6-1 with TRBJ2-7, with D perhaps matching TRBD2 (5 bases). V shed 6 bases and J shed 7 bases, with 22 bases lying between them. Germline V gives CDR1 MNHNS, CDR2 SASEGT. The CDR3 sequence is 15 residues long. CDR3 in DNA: TGTGCCAGCAGCAAATGGACTGGAATCAGCTGGGAGCAGTACTTC. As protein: CASSKWTGISWEQYF.

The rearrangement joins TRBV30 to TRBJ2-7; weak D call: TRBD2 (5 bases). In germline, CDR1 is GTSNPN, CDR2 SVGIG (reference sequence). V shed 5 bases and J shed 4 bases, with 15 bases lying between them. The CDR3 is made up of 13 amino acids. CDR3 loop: CAWSSGFGYEQYF. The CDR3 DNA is TGTGCCTGGTCCTCGGGGTTTGGGTACGAGCAGTACTTC. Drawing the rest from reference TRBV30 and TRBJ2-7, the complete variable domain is SQTIHQWPATLVQPVGSPLSLECTVEGTSNPNLYWYRQAAGRGLQLLFYSVGIGQISSEVPQNLSASRPQDRQFILSSKKLLLSDSGFYLCAWSSGFGYEQYFGPGTRLTVT.

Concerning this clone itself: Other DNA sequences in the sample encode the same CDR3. The DNA for the CDR3 is TGTGCCAGCAGCGGGACAGGGGGGTATGGCTACACCTTC. This encodes CASSGTGGYGYTF. The chain recombines TRBV2 with TRBJ1-2, with 11 bases that match TRBD1. The germline CDR1 and CDR2 sequences are SNHLY and FYNNEI. The CDR3 has 13 amino acids. V was pared by 6 bases and J by 5 bases, with 2 bases of the junction left unmatched.